These 9 T cell receptor beta chains share one sample of origin, sequenced in a study of cytomegalovirus exposure and HLA in healthy donors. The study ran its PCR with 60 Vbeta and 13 Jbeta primers. The data were produced by immunoSEQ multiplex PCR, yet TCRdb's version contains in-frame clones alone and is incomplete. The sample yields 150,000 to 200,000 clones, of which the top ten take up 1% to 1.5%. Sequenced sample: PBMCs. These receptors were collected from a woman aged 60-75 years in good health and CMV-seronegative.

The chain is built from TRBV5-1 and TRBJ2-7; possible D gene TRBD2, 6 bases. V lost 4 bases to trimming and J lost 2 bases, with 10 bases between them. CDR3 length equals 13 residues. Germline CDR1 SGHRS, CDR2 YFSETQ. The CDR3 region has the DNA TGCGCCAGCAGCGGAGGGACTCCCTACGAGCAGTACTTC. Translation gives CASSGGTPYEQYF. Complete variable domain (other parts from reference TRBV5-1 and TRBJ2-7): KAGVTQTPRYLIKTRGQQVTLSCSPISGHRSVSWYQQTPGQGLQFLFEYFSETQRNKGNFPGRFSGRQFSNSRSEMNVSTLELGDSALYLCASSGGTPYEQYFGPGTRLTVT.

This chain uses TRBV29-1 with TRBJ2-1, with D maybe TRBD2 (5 bases). The CDR3 is 13 amino acids. The germline CDR1 and CDR2 sequences are SQVTM and ANQGSEA. The ends were cut back, 7 bases at V and 4 bases at J, with 14 bases in the middle. The CDR3 nucleotides read TGCAGCGGAGCGGTTACCCTTTACAATGAGCAGTTCTTC. It encodes CSGAVTLYNEQFF.

V gene TRBV28 combines with J gene TRBJ1-4, with D perhaps TRBD1 (5 bases). Per germline, CDR1 MDHEN and CDR2 SYDVKM. V was pared by 1 base and J by 5 bases, with 8 bases between. The CDR3 spans 14 residues. In nucleotides, the CDR3 is TGTGCCAGCAGTTTATCCAGGGCAAATGAAAAACTGTTTTTT. Its translation: CASSLSRANEKLFF. Using reference TRBV28 and TRBJ1-4 for the parts outside the CDR3, the full variable domain is DVKVTQSSRYLVKRTGEKVFLECVQDMDHENMFWYRQDPGLGLRLIYFSYDVKMKEKGDIPEGYSVSREKKERFSLILESASTNQTSMYLCASSLSRANEKLFFGSGTQLSVL.

The chain has TRBV6-6 and TRBJ2-3; 9 bases are shared with TRBD2. CDR1 MNHNY and CDR2 SVGAGI come from the germline V gene (reference sequence). V was pared by 6 bases and J by 4 bases, with 2 bases of the junction left unmatched. This CDR3 has 13 amino acids. The CDR3, as DNA: TGTGCCAGCAGGCGGGGGGGAGCAGATACGCAGTATTTT. Its protein product is CASRRGGADTQYF.

The genes are TRBV15 and TRBJ2-1; 9 bases are a match to TRBD2. Germline V gene data show CDR1 as LNHNV and CDR2 as YYDKDF (reference sequence). The trim removed 0 bases at V and 7 bases at J, leaving 10 bases unmatched. There are 17 residues in the CDR3. CDR3 sequence: CATSREQTWLAGNEQFF. The CDR3 bases are TGTGCCACCAGCAGAGAACAGACTTGGCTAGCGGGAAATGAGCAGTTCTTC.

This sequence joins TRBV29-1 and TRBJ1-1; 8 positions match TRBD1. CDR1 SQVTM and CDR2 ANQGSEA come from the germline V gene. J was trimmed by 5 bases and V by 7 bases; bases with no gene match: 9. This CDR3 region has 13 residues. CDR3 in DNA: TGCAGCGGGAACCAGGGGGCAGGGACTGAAGCTTTCTTT. Translating gives CSGNQGAGTEAFF.

This chain uses TRBV2 with TRBJ2-3, with 11 bases that match TRBD2. This CDR3 has 16 residues. J was trimmed by 2 bases and V by 4 bases; bases with no gene match: 5. Germline CDR1 reads SNHLY; CDR2 reads FYNNEI. CDR3 sequence reads: CASSGTSGLYTDTQYF. CDR3 nucleotides: TGTGCCAGCAGTGGGACTAGCGGGCTTTACACAGATACGCAGTATTTT.

The chain couples TRBV7-9 to TRBJ2-3; D remains unclear. V was trimmed by 2 bases and J by 2 bases, leaving 8 bases between them. CDR3 size: 14 residues. CDR1 is SEHNR and CDR2 is FQNEAQ in the germline V gene (reference sequence). Here the CDR3 DNA reads TGTGCCAGCAGCTTATCGTGGCACACAGATACGCAGTATTTT. Translated: CASSLSWHTDTQYF.

The V gene is TRBV5-1, the J gene TRBJ2-5, with 15 nucleotides matching TRBD2. J lost 5 bases, V lost 4 bases, and 6 bases had no gene match. The CDR3 loop spans 16 amino acids. Germline V gives CDR1 SGHRS, CDR2 YFSETQ. The CDR3 DNA follows: TGCGCCAGCAGCGGGTGGACTAGCGGGAGGGCCGAGACCCAGTACTTC. Translating gives CASSGWTSGRAETQYF.